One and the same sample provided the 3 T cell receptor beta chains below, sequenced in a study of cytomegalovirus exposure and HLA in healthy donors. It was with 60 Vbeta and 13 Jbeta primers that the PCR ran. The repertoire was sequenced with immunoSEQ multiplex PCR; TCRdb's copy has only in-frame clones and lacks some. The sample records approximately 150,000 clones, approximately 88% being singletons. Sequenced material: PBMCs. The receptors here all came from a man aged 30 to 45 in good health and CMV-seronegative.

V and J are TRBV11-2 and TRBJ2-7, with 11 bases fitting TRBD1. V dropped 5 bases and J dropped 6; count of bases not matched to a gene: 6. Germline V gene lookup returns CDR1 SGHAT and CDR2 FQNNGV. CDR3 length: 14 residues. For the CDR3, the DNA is TGTGCCAGCAGCGCAGGGACAGGGGGGAGCGAGCAGTACTTC. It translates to CASSAGTGGSEQYF.

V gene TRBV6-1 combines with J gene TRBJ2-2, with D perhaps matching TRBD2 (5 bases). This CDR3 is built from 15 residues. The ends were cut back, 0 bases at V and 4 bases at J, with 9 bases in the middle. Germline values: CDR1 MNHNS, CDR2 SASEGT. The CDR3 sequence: CASSEAPGVTGELFF. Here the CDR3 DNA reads TGTGCCAGCAGTGAAGCCCCCGGGGTCACCGGGGAGCTGTTTTTT.

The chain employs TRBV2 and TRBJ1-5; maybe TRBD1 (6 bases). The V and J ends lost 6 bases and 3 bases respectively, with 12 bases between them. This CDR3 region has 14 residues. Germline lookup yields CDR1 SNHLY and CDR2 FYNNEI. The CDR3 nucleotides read TGTGCCAGCAGCGACCGGACAGTCAATCAGCCCCAGCATTTT. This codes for CASSDRTVNQPQHF.